This TCR beta chain came from a study of blood T cell repertoires in COVID-19. CDR1 and CDR2 (germline): SGHTA, FQGNSA. V shed 5 bases, J shed 7 bases, and the junction held 7 bases outside the gene matches. The CDR3 length is 14 residues. Produced via immunoSEQ multiplex PCR; TCRdb's table is partial and in-frame only. The sample shows about 290,000 clones, roughly 90% of them seen only once. The chain has TRBV7-2 and TRBJ1-5; 8 bases align to TRBD1. Sequenced material: peripheral blood. The TCR originated in a man in his forties with acute or convalescent COVID-19. CDR3 nucleotides: TGTGCCAGCAGCGGAAACAGGGGGGGACAGCCCCAGCATTTT. Translation gives CASSGNRGGQPQHF. The full variable domain, completed using reference TRBV7-2 and TRBJ1-5, is GAGVSQSPSNKVTEKGKDVELRCDPISGHTALYWYRQSLGQGLEFLIYFQGNSAPDKSGLPSDRFSAERTGGSVSTLTIQRTQQEDSAVYLCASSGNRGGQPQHFGDGTRLSIL.